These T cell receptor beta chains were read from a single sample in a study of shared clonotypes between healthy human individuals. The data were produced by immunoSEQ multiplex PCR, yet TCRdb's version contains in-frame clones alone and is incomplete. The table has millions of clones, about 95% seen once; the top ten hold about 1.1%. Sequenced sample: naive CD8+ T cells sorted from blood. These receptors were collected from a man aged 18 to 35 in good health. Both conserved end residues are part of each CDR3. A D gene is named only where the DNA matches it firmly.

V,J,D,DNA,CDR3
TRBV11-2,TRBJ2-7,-,TGTGCCAGCAGCTTAGAAGGGAGGGGGCCGAGCGAGCAGTACTTC,CASSLEGRGPSEQYF
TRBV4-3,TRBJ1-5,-,TGCGCCAGCAGCCAAGTAGGAGTACAGCCCCAGCATTTT,CASSQVGVQPQHF
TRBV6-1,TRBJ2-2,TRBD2,TGTGCCAGCAGTGGAGAAGGACTAGACCCCACCGGGGAGCTGTTTTTT,CASSGEGLDPTGELFF
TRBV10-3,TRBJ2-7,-,TGTGCCATCCGTGGCGAGGGGGTGGGCTCCTACGAGCAGTACTTC,CAIRGEGVGSYEQYF
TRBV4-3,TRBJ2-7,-,TGCGCCAGCAGCCAGCAAAGCTACTACGAGCAGTACTTC,CASSQQSYYEQYF
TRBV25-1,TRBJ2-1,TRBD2,TGTGCCAGCAGTGGCCGGGGGGTCTATGAGCAGTTCTTC,CASSGRGVYEQFF
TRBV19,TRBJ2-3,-,TGTGCCAGTAGTATACCGAGAGAGACAGATACGCAGTATTTT,CASSIPRETDTQYF
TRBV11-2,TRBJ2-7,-,TGTGCCAGCAGCTTTTCCCATGGCTCCTACGAGCAGTACTTC,CASSFSHGSYEQYF
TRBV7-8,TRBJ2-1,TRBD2,TGTGCCAGCAGCTTAGCGGTAGCGGGGGCTCTGGTTTACAATGAGCAGTTCTTC,CASSLAVAGALVYNEQFF
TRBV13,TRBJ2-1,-,TGTGCCAGCAGCACCCGGCCGGAGGGTTCCTACAATGAGCAGTTCTTC,CASSTRPEGSYNEQFF
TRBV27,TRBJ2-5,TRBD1,TGTGCCAGCAGTGGGGACAGGGCGGAGACCCAGTACTTC,CASSGDRAETQYF
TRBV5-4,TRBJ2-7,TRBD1,TGTGCCAGCAGCGTTACAGGGGCCGAGCAGTACTTC,CASSVTGAEQYF
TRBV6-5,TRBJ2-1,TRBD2,TGTGCCAGCAGTTACCCGAACAGCGGGGGGGCCGTTGAGCAGTTCTTC,CASSYPNSGGAVEQFF
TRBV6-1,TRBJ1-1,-,TGTGCCAGCAGGGCCCAGGGGCACACTGAAGCTTTCTTT,CASRAQGHTEAFF
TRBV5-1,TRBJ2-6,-,TGCGCCAGCACTTACACAATCACTGGGGCCAACGTCCTGACTTTC,CASTYTITGANVLTF
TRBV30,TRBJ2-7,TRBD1,TGTGCCTGGGTCCGGGACAGCTCCTACGAGCAGTACTTC,CAWVRDSSYEQYF
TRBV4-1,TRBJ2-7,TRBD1,TGCGCCAGCAGCTCCCTTCAGGGGGTTGTCTACGAGCAGTACTTC,CASSSLQGVVYEQYF
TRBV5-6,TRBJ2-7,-,TGTGCCAGCAGCTTGGAACCGGGACTCCCGAGCTACGAGCAGTACTTC,CASSLEPGLPSYEQYF
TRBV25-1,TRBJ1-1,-,TGTGCCAGCGAACTGGGGCCGGGCACTGAAGCTTTCTTT,CASELGPGTEAFF